This paragraph reports one TCR beta chain. This sample is part of a study of blood T cell repertoires in COVID-19. Background on the study: Acute-phase and convalescent COVID-19 samples originated in the United States, Italy and Spain. Nucleic acid was either cDNA or gDNA, and it came from T cells, B-cell-depleted T cells, or PBMCs.

Original methodology: Reference gene primer amplification gave nucleated cell count estimates. Clones were read by immunoSEQ multiplex PCR, and TCRdb kept only the in-frame ones, dropping some. From that table come the V and J calls and clone size; the DNA was used to work out D and trimming. The sample lists fewer than 70,000 clones, around 87% occurring once. The CDR3 covers 13 residues. V lost 2 bases and J lost 1, with 5 bases in between. CDR1 SNHLY and CDR2 FYNNEI come from the germline V gene. Sequencing was done on a sample of peripheral blood. V is TRBV2 and J is TRBJ1-2; D call uncertain. This clonotype was obtained from a man aged 55 to 70 with active or convalescent COVID-19. The CDR3 nucleotides read TGTGCCAGCAGTGAACAGGATAACTATGGCTACACCTTC. Translated: CASSEQDNYGYTF.